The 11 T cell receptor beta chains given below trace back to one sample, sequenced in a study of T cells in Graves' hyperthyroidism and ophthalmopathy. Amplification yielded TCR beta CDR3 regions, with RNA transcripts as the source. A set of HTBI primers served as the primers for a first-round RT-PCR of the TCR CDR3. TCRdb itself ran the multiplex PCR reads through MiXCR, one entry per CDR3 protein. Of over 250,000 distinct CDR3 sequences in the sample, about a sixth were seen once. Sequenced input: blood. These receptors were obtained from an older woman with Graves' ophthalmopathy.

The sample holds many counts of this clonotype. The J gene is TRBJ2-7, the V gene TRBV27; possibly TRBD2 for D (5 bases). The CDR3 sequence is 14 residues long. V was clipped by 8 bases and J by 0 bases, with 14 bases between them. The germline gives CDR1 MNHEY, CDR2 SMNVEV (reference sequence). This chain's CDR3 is CASPPWESSYEQYF. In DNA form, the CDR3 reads TGTGCCAGCCCTCCCTGGGAGAGCTCCTACGAGCAGTACTTC.

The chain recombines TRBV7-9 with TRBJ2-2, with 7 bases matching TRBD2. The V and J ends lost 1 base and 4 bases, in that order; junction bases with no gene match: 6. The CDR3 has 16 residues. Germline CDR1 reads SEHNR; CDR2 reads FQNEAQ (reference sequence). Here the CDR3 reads CASSLDPWGGTGELFF. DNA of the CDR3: TGTGCCAGCAGCTTAGACCCTTGGGGGGGCACCGGGGAGCTGTTTTTT.

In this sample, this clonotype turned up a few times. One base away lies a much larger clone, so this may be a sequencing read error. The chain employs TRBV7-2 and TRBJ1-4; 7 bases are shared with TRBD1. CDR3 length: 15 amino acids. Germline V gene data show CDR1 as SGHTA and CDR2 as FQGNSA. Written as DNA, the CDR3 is TGTGCCAGCAGCTACCCGACAGGGCCTAATGAAGAACTGTTTTTT. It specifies CASSYPTGPNEELFF.

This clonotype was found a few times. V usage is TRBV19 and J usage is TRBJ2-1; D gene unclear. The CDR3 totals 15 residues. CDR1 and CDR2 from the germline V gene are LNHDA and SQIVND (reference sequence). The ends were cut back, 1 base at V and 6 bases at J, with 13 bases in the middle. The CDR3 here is CASSIVHNTVNEQFF. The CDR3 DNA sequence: TGTGCCAGTAGTATAGTACATAATACGGTCAATGAGCAGTTCTTC. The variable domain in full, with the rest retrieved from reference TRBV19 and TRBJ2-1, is DGGITQSPKYLFRKEGQNVTLSCEQNLNHDAMYWYRQDPGQGLRLIYYSQIVNDFQKGDIAEGYSVSREKKESFPLTVTSAQKNPTAFYLCASSIVHNTVNEQFFGPGTRLTVL.

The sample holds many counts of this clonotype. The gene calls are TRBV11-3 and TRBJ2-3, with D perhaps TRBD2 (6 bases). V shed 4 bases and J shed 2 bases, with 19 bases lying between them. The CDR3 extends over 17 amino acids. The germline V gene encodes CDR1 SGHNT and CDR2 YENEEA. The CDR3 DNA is TGTGCCAGCAGCTCTAGTCCCGGCGGGATTGACACAGATACGCAGTATTTT. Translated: CASSSSPGGIDTDTQYF.

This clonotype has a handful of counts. Here the CDR3 DNA reads TGTGCCAGCAGCGGCGCCGGGACCCGCAGCACCGGCGAGCAGTACTTC. Amino acids: CASSGAGTRSTGEQYF. The J gene is TRBJ2-7, the V gene TRBV5-8; D possibly uses TRBD1 or TRBD2 (5 bases each). The CDR3 is made up of 16 amino acids. V was trimmed by 4 bases and J by 6 bases, leaving 23 bases between them. CDR1 and CDR2 (germline): SGHTS, YDEGEE.

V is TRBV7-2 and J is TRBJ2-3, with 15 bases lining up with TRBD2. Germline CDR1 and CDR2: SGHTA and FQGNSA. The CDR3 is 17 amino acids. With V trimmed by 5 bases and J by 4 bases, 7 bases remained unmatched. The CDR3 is CASSLGLAGGSADTQYF. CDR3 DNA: TGTGCCAGCAGCCTGGGACTAGCGGGGGGTAGCGCAGATACGCAGTATTTT.

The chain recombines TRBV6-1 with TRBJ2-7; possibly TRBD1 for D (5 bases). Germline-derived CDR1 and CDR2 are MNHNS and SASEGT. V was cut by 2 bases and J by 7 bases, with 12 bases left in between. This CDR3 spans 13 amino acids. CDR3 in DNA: TGTGCCAGCAGTGAAACAGGAGTGAGGGAGCAGTACTTC. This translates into CASSETGVREQYF.

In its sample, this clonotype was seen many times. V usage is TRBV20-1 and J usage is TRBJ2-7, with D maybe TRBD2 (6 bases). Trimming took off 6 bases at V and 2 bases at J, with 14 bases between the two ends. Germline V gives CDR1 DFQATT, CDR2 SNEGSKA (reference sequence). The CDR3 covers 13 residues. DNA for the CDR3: TGCAGTGCCCAAGACCCGGGGGCCTACGAGCAGTACTTC. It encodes CSAQDPGAYEQYF.

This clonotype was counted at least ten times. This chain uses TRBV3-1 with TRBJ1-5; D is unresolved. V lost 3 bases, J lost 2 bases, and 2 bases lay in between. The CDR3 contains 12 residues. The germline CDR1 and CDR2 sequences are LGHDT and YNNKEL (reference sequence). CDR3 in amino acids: CASSHGNQPQHF. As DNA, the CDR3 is TGTGCCAGCAGCCATGGCAATCAGCCCCAGCATTTT.

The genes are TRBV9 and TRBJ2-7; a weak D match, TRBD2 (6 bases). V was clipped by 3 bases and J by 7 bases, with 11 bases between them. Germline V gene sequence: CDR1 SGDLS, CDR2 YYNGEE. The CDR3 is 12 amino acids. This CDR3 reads CASSADGSEQYF. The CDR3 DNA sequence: TGTGCCAGCAGCGCGGACGGGAGTGAGCAGTACTTC.